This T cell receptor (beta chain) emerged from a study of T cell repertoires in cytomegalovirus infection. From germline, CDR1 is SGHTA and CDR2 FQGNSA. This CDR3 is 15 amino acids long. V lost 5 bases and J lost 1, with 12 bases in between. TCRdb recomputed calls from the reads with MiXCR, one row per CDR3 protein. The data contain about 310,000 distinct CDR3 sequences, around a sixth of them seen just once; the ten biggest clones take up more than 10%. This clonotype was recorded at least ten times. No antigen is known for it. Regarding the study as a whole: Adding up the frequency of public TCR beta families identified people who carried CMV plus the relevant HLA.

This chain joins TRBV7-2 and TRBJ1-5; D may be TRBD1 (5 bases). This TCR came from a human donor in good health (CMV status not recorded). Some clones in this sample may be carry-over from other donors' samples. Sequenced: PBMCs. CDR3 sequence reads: CASSAMGVSNQPQHF. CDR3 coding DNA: TGTGCCAGCAGCGCCATGGGGGTGAGCAATCAGCCCCAGCATTTT.